Listed here are 2 T cell receptor beta chains from one sample, sequenced in a study of blood T cells in healthy people across ages (dated by TCRdb to the mid-2010s). Library preparation used 5' RACE. Instrument used: Illumina HiSeq 2500. A second roughly 6 to 11 cycle PCR used a sample-barcoded 5' primer and a J-beta primer mix. TCRdb reanalyzed the raw reads on its own, using fastp at Q25 for trimming and MiXCR for clone calling, and kept in-frame beta chains. Under each unique CDR3 protein, matching rows form one entry showing the most common genes and DNA. The sample table holds roughly 730,000 distinct CDR3 sequences, of which about 56% were seen once. The ten most abundant clones make up roughly 25% of the sample. Sequencing input: blood. All receptors come from a man aged 40-49 years in good health.

The CDR3 nucleotides read TGCAGTGCTAGAGGGTGGTCTAGTTCGTACGAGCAGTACTTC. As protein: CSARGWSSSYEQYF. This chain links TRBV20-1 with TRBJ2-7; D is unresolved. The length of the CDR3 is 14 residues. Germline V gene lookup returns CDR1 DFQATT and CDR2 SNEGSKA (reference sequence). V shed 1 base and J shed 4 bases, with 14 bases lying between them.

This clonotype was observed at least ten times. V is TRBV29-1 and J is TRBJ1-5; D may be TRBD1 (5 bases). Trimming cost V 4 bases and J 1 base, with 5 bases left between them. In germline, CDR1 is SQVTM, CDR2 ANQGSEA. The CDR3 sequence is 12 residues long. CDR3: CSVGGSNQPQHF. In DNA, the CDR3 is TGCAGCGTTGGGGGCAGCAATCAGCCCCAGCATTTT. The complete variable domain, with remaining parts taken from reference TRBV29-1 and TRBJ1-5, reads SAVISQKPSRDICQRGTSLTIQCQVDSQVTMMFWYRQQPGQSLTLIATANQGSEATYESGFVIDKFPISRPNLTFSTLTVSNMSPEDSSIYLCSVGGSNQPQHFGDGTRLSIL.